The rows below give T cell receptor beta chains drawn from one sample of a study of T-cell memory formation after mild COVID-19. TCRdb used MiXCR to reprocess the 5' RACE reads, holding one entry per CDR3 protein. This repertoire shows 580,000 or so distinct CDR3 sequences, approximately 15% found once; its top ten account for 8.1%. The sequenced sample was PBMCs or a T cell subset sorted from them (not recorded which). The receptors stem from an adult woman who had mild COVID-19 (a few samples of this study predate the infection). Cell type and time point are not known. CDR3s include the opening cysteine and the closing phenylalanine or tryptophan. The order of the fields is V gene, D gene, clone size, J gene, CDR3 protein, CDR3 DNA. D genes are given only for firm matches. Not all rows give a size; the values are once, few, many and, for expanded clones, a class.

TRBV5-1	TRBD1	many	TRBJ1-5	CASSPTGSWEPQHF	TGCGCCAGCAGCCCGACAGGGTCATGGGAGCCCCAGCATTTT
TRBV5-1	NA	many	TRBJ1-2	CASSQLTPDYGYTF	TGCGCCAGCAGCCAACTTACCCCGGACTATGGCTACACCTTC
TRBV9	TRBD2	NA	TRBJ2-2	CASMAGGDTGELFF	TGTGCCAGCATGGCGGGAGGGGACACCGGGGAGCTGTTTTTT
TRBV9	NA	NA	TRBJ2-5	CASSTSTGGETQYF	TGTGCCAGCAGCACGTCTACGGGCGGGGAGACCCAGTACTTC
TRBV6-5	NA	few	TRBJ1-2	CASRPGQNYGYTF	TGTGCCAGCAGACCCGGACAGAACTATGGCTACACCTTC
TRBV11-2	TRBD1	NA	TRBJ2-1	CASSSGTGGFNEQFF	TGTGCCAGCAGCTCCGGGACAGGGGGCTTCAATGAGCAGTTCTTC
TRBV19	TRBD2	few	TRBJ2-7	CASSIGTSGRGEQYF	TGTGCCAGTAGCATCGGGACTAGCGGGAGAGGCGAGCAGTACTTC
TRBV5-1	NA	many	TRBJ2-6	CASSLAGNSGANVLTF	TGCGCCAGCAGCTTGGCCGGGAACAGTGGGGCCAACGTCCTGACTTTC
TRBV4-1	TRBD2	few	TRBJ2-1	CASSQPRSGGIYNEQFF	TGCGCCAGCAGCCAACCAAGGAGCGGGGGCATTTACAATGAGCAGTTCTTC
TRBV24-1	TRBD1	NA	TRBJ2-1	CAIQGASNNEQFF	TGTGCCATACAGGGGGCGTCTAACAATGAGCAGTTCTTC
TRBV12-3/TRBV12-4	NA	many	TRBJ1-5	CASSLAAQRGNQPQHF	TGTGCCAGCAGTTTAGCGGCACAGAGGGGCAATCAGCCCCAGCATTTT
TRBV18	NA	few	TRBJ1-1	CASSPNLEAEAFF	TGTGCCAGCTCACCAAACTTGGAAGCTGAAGCTTTCTTT
TRBV27	TRBD1	NA	TRBJ1-1	CASRPIQGIPPVEAFF	TGTGCCAGCAGGCCTATACAGGGGATTCCTCCGGTTGAAGCTTTCTTT
TRBV29-1	NA	few	TRBJ2-2	CSVRGATGELFF	TGCAGCGTTCGGGGGGCCACCGGGGAGCTGTTTTTT
TRBV24-1	NA	NA	TRBJ2-3	CATSDKGIFGTDTQYF	TGTGCCACCAGTGATAAGGGGATCTTCGGCACAGATACGCAGTATTTT
TRBV12-3/TRBV12-4	NA	few	TRBJ1-2	CASSLAVFDGYTF	TGTGCCAGCAGTTTAGCTGTATTCGATGGCTACACCTTC